These 2 T cell receptor beta chains share one sample of origin, sequenced in a study of monozygotic twins with inflammatory bowel disease. After re-calling the 5' RACE reads, TCRdb lists one entry per CDR3 protein, DNA absent. Its listing shows a few hundred thousand distinct CDR3 sequences. Sequenced input: blood. Receptor source: a human donor with ulcerative colitis or Crohn's disease, or a healthy co-twin of an affected twin (not recorded which).

The chain recombines TRBV12-3 or TRBV12-4 with TRBJ1-2; the D call of TRBD1 rests on TCRdb alone, since no DNA is present to check it. The CDR3 runs 17 residues. The CDR3 is CASSRHQGFTINYGYTF.

CDR3 protein: CASSITSQETQYF. This sequence joins TRBV6-6 and TRBJ2-5; TCRdb names TRBD2, which stays unverified in the absence of DNA. Per germline, CDR1 MNHNY and CDR2 SVGAGI (reference sequence). The CDR3 contains 13 residues.